This T cell receptor beta chain came from a study of response to subunit inactivated influenza vaccine. TCRdb re-analysed the RT-PCR reads in MiXCR, keeping a single row per CDR3 protein. The sample includes about 570,000 distinct CDR3 sequences, roughly 12% of them seen just once. Germline CDR1 is MNHNS and CDR2 is SASEGT. V shed 5 bases and J 3 bases; nucleotides not matched to a gene: 8. This CDR3 is 16 amino acids long. This sample also appeared in a second study, on T cells expressing NK-cell markers. That paper adds: What made the TCR beta cDNA was 5'RACE template switching with UMIs.

V gene TRBV6-1 combines with J gene TRBJ2-7; TRBD2 matches 12 bases. The specimen comprised PBMCs from blood, sampled on the day of vaccination. This sequence originates from a man aged 45-60 years who received an inactivated influenza vaccine. CDR3 in DNA: TGTGCCAGCAGTCCTCTACCGACTAGCGGGAGCTACGAGCAGTACTTC. Its translation is CASSPLPTSGSYEQYF.